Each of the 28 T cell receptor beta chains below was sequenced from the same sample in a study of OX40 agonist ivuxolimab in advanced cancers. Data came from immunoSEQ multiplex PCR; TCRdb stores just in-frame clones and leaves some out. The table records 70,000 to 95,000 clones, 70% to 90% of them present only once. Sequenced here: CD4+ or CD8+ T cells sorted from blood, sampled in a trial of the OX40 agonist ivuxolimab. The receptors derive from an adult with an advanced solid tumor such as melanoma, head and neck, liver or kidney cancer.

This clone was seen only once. CDR3 region: CASSFQTGTGYNEQFF. In nucleotides, the CDR3 is TGCGCCAGCAGCTTCCAAACCGGGACTGGTTACAATGAGCAGTTCTTC. The gene calls are TRBV5-1 and TRBJ2-1, with D maybe TRBD2 (6 bases). The ends were cut back, 2 bases at V and 4 bases at J, with 16 bases in the middle. CDR1 is SGHRS, CDR2 YFSETQ, per germline. The CDR3 contains 16 residues. Variable domain in full (rest from reference TRBV5-1 and TRBJ2-1): KAGVTQTPRYLIKTRGQQVTLSCSPISGHRSVSWYQQTPGQGLQFLFEYFSETQRNKGNFPGRFSGRQFSNSRSEMNVSTLELGDSALYLCASSFQTGTGYNEQFFGPGTRLTVL.

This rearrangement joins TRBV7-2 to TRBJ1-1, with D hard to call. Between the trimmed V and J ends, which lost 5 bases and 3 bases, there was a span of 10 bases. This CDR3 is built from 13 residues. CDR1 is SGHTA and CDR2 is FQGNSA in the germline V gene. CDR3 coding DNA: TGTGCCAGCAGCCCGTCCGGGTACACTGAAGCTTTCTTT. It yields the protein CASSPSGYTEAFF.

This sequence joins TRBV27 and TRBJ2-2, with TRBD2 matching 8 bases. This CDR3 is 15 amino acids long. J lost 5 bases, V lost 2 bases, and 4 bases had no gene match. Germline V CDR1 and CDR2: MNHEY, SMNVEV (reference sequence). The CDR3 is CASSLIGTRTGELFF. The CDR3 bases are TGTGCCAGCAGTTTAATCGGGACTAGGACCGGGGAGCTGTTTTTT.

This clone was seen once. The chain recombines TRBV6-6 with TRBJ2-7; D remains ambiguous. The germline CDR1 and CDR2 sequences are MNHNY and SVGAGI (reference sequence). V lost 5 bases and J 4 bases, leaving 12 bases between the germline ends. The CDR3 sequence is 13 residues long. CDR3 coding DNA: TGTGCCAGCAGTCAGACGACCGCATACGAGCAGTACTTC. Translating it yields CASSQTTAYEQYF.

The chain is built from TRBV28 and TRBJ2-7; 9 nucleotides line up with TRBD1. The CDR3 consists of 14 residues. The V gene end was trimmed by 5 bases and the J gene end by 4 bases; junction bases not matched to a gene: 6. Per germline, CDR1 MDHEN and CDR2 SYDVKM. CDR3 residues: CASSRTGVQYEQYF. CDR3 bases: TGTGCCAGCAGTCGGACAGGGGTGCAGTACGAGCAGTACTTC.

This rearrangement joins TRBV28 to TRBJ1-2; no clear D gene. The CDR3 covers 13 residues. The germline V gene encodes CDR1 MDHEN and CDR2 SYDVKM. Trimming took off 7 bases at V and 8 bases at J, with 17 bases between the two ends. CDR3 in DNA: TGTGCCAGCACCTCGAGTTCAGTCCAAGGCTACACCTTC. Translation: CASTSSSVQGYTF.

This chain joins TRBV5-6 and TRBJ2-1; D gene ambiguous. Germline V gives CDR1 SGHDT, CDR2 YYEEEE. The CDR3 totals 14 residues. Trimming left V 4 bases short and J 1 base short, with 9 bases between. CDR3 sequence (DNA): TGTGCCAGCAGCCGGGCCGGGTCCTACAATGAGCAGTTCTTC. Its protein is CASSRAGSYNEQFF.

The CDR3 sequence: CASSLSKGAYEQFF. Written as DNA, the CDR3 is TGTGCCAGCAGCTTAAGCAAGGGGGCCTATGAGCAGTTCTTC. The V gene is TRBV7-3, the J gene TRBJ2-1; 7 bases agree with TRBD1. CDR3 size: 14 residues. In germline, CDR1 is SGHTA, CDR2 FQGTGA. J was trimmed by 8 bases and V by 1 base; bases with no gene match: 5.

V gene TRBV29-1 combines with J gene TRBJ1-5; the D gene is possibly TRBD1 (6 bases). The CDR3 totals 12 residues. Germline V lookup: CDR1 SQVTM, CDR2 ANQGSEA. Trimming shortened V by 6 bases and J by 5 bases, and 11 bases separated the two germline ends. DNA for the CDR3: TGCAGCGTAGGGGGGGGGCATCAGCCCCAGCATTTT. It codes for CSVGGGHQPQHF.

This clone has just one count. CDR3 loop: CASSVAGRGGNTEAFF. CDR3 sequence (DNA): TGTGCCAGCAGCGTCGCAGGGCGGGGGGGAAACACTGAAGCTTTCTTT. The rearrangement links TRBV9 to TRBJ1-1, with D possibly TRBD1 on 5 matching bases. The V gene lost 2 bases and the J gene lost 2 bases, with 16 bases spanning the gap. Germline CDR1 and CDR2: SGDLS and YYNGEE. This CDR3 is built from 16 residues. The complete variable domain, with remaining parts taken from reference TRBV9 and TRBJ1-1, reads DSGVTQTPKHLITATGQRVTLRCSPRSGDLSVYWYQQSLDQGLQFLIQYYNGEERAKGNILERFSAQQFPDLHSELNLSSLELGDSALYFCASSVAGRGGNTEAFFGQGTRLTVV.

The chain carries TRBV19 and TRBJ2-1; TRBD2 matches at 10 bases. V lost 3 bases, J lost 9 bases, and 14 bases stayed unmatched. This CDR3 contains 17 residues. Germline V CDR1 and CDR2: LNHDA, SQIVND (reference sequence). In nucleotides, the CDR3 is TGTGCCAGTAGTATTTCCCTTCAAGCGGGAGGGAAAGGTGAGCAGTTCTTC. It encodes CASSISLQAGGKGEQFF.

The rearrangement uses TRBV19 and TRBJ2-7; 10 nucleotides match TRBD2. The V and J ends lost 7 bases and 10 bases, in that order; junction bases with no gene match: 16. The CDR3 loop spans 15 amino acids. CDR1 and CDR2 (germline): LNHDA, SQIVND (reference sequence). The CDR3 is CASKPGTSVSQRQYF. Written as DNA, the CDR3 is TGTGCCAGTAAACCGGGGACTAGCGTTTCCCAAAGACAGTACTTC. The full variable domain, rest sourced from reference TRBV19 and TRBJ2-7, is DGGITQSPKYLFRKEGQNVTLSCEQNLNHDAMYWYRQDPGQGLRLIYYSQIVNDFQKGDIAEGYSVSREKKESFPLTVTSAQKNPTAFYLCASKPGTSVSQRQYFGPGTRLTVT.

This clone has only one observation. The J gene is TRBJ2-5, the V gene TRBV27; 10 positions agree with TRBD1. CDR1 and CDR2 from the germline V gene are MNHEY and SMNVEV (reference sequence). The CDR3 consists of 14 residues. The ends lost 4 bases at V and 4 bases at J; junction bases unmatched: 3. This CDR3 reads CASSSTGGRETQYF. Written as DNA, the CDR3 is TGTGCCAGCAGTTCGACAGGGGGCAGAGAGACCCAGTACTTC.

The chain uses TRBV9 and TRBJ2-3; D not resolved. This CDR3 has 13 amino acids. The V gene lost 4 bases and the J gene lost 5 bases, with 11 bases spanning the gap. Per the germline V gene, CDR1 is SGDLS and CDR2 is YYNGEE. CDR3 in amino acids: CASSPQLKDTQYF. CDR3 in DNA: TGTGCCAGCAGCCCCCAACTGAAAGATACGCAGTATTTT. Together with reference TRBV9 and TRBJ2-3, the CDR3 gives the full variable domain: DSGVTQTPKHLITATGQRVTLRCSPRSGDLSVYWYQQSLDQGLQFLIQYYNGEERAKGNILERFSAQQFPDLHSELNLSSLELGDSALYFCASSPQLKDTQYFGPGTRLTVL.

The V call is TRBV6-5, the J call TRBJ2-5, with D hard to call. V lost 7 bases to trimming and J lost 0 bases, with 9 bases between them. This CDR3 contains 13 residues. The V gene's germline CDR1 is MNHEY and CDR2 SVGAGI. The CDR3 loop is CASKNSYQETQYF. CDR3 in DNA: TGTGCCAGCAAAAACAGTTACCAAGAGACCCAGTACTTC.

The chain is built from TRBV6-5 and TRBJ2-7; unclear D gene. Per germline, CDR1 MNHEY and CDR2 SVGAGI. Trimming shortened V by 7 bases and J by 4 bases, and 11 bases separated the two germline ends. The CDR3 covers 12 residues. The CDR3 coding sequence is TGTGCCAGCATCGGCCCTTTTTACGAGCAGTACTTC. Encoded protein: CASIGPFYEQYF.

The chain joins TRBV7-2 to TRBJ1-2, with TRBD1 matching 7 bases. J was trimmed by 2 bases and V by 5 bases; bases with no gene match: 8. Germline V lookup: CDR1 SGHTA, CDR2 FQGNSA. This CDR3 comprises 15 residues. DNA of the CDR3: TGTGCCAGCAGCCCCTGGGACAGACCCAACTATGGCTACACCTTC. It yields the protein CASSPWDRPNYGYTF.

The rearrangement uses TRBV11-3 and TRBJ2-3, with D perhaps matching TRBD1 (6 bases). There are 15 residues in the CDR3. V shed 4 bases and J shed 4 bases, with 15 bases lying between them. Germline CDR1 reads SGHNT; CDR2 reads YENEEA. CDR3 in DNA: TGTGCCAGCAGCTCGGGACAATACGGGGCAGATACGCAGTATTTT. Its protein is CASSSGQYGADTQYF.

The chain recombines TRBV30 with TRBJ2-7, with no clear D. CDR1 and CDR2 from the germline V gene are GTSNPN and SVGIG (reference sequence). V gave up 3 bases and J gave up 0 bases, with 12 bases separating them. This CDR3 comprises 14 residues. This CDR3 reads CAWRATRSSYEQYF. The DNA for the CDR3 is TGTGCCTGGAGGGCAACAAGGAGCTCCTACGAGCAGTACTTC.

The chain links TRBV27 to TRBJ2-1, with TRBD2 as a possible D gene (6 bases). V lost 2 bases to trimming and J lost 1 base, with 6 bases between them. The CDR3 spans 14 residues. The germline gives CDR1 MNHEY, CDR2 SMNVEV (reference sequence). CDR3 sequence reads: CASSLRGSYNEQFF. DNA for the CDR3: TGTGCCAGCAGTTTACGGGGGTCCTACAATGAGCAGTTCTTC.

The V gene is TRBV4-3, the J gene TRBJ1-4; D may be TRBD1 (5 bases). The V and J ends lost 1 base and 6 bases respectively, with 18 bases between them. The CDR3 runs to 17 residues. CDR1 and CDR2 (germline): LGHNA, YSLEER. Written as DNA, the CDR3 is TGCGCCAGCAGCCAAGCGGGCGGGGGGAGAAAAGATGAAAAACTGTTTTTT. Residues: CASSQAGGGRKDEKLFF.

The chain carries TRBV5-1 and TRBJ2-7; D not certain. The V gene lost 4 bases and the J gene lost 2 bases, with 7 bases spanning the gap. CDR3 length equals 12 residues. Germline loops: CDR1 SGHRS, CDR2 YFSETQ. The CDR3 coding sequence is TGCGCCAGCAGCCCCGAGCCCTACGAGCAGTACTTC. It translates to CASSPEPYEQYF. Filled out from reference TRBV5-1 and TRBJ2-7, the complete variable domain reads KAGVTQTPRYLIKTRGQQVTLSCSPISGHRSVSWYQQTPGQGLQFLFEYFSETQRNKGNFPGRFSGRQFSNSRSEMNVSTLELGDSALYLCASSPEPYEQYFGPGTRLTVT.

The CDR3 sequence: CASSPRGGATYNSPLHF. The DNA for the CDR3 is TGTGCCAGCTCACCTCGAGGGGGGGCTACCTATAATTCACCCCTCCACTTT. The gene calls are TRBV18 and TRBJ1-6; maybe TRBD1 (6 bases). The CDR3 extends over 17 amino acids. Germline assignment: CDR1 KGHSH and CDR2 LQKENI. The V gene lost 3 bases and the J gene lost 2 bases, with 14 bases spanning the gap.

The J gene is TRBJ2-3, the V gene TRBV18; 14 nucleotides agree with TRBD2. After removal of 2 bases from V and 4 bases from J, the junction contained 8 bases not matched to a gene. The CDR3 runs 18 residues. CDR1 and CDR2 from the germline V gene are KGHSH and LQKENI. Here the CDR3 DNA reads TGTGCCAGCTCACCAAGACTAGCGGGGGGGCCGTCCTCAGATACGCAGTATTTT. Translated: CASSPRLAGGPSSDTQYF.

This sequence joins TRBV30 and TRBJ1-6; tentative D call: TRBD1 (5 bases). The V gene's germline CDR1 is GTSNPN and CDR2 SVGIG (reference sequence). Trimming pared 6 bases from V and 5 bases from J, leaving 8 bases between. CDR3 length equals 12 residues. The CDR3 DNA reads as TGTGCCTGCACAGGACATAATTCACCCCTCCACTTT. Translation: CACTGHNSPLHF.

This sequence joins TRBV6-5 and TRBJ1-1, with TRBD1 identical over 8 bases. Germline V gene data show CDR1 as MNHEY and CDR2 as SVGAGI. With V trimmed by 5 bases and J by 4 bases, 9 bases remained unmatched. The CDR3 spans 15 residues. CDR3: CASSRPQGARTEAFF. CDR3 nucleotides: TGTGCCAGCAGTCGACCCCAGGGGGCGCGCACTGAAGCTTTCTTT.

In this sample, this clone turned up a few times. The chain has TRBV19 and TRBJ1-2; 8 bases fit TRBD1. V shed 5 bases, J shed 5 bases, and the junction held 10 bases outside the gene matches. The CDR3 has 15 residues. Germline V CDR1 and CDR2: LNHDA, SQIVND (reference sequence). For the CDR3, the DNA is TGTGCCAGTAGTCCCTGGTCGGACAGGGAATATGGCTACACCTTC. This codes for CASSPWSDREYGYTF.

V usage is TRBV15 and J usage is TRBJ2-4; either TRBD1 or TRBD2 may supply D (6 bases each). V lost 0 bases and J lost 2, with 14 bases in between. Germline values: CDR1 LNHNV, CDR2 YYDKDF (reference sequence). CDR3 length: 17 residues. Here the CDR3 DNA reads TGTGCCACCAGCAGAGATCGGAGGGACACTTCCAAAAACATTCAGTACTTC. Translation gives CATSRDRRDTSKNIQYF. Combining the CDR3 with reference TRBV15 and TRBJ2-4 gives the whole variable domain DAMVIQNPRYQVTQFGKPVTLSCSQTLNHNVMYWYQQKSSQAPKLLFHYYDKDFNNEADTPDNFQSRRPNTSFCFLDIRSPGLGDTAMYLCATSRDRRDTSKNIQYFGAGTRLSVL.